Described below is a single T cell receptor beta chain sequence and its context. Its matching antigen is unknown. The V gene's germline CDR1 is SGHTA and CDR2 FQGNSA. V was pared by 0 bases and J by 2 bases, with 9 bases between. The CDR3 consists of 15 residues. The data were taken from a study of T cell responses to AZD1222 COVID-19 vaccine. Study results and caveats: Possibly, clonal diversity was underestimated; donors were largely white British and included more females. CD4 TCRs associated with vaccination spanned spike, dominating at 160-218 and 743-854.

Data came from immunoSEQ multiplex PCR; TCRdb stores just in-frame clones and leaves some out. The table lists 150,000 to 200,000 clones, 80% to 95% of them singletons. This specimen consisted of peripheral blood, obtained 28 days after the second AZD1222 dose. V and J are TRBV7-2 and TRBJ2-3, with D unclear. The TCR sequence derives from an adult who received the AZD1222 COVID-19 vaccine. This CDR3 is CASSLAWRSTDTQYF. In nucleotides, the CDR3 is TGTGCCAGCAGCTTAGCGTGGCGGTCCACAGATACGCAGTATTTT.